The T cell receptor beta chain under discussion was sequenced for a study of PD-L1 blockade in urothelial cancer. About the study: When patients started atezolizumab in the mid-2010s, it was given at 1,200 mg intravenously every 3 weeks. Analysis of the blood was performed 3 weeks (second dose) and 6 weeks after treatment start.

The CDR3 consists of 15 residues. V was clipped by 0 bases and J by 8 bases, with 14 bases between them. Germline CDR1 SGHRS, CDR2 YFSETQ. The time point is: pretreatment peripheral blood. Sequencing used immunoSEQ multiplex PCR; TCRdb keeps in-frame clones, though not all of them. The table has more than 45,000 clones, approximately 78% seen once. The chain is built from TRBV5-1 and TRBJ1-4; no clear D gene. The sample in question was PBMCs, obtained around atezolizumab (anti-PD-L1) treatment. This sequence originates from a man over 45 with urothelial cancer. CDR3: CASSLARPAREKLFF. Here the CDR3 DNA reads TGCGCCAGCAGCTTGGCGCGGCCGGCACGCGAAAAACTGTTTTTT.